The rows below give T cell receptor beta chains drawn from one sample of a study of T cell repertoires in cytomegalovirus infection. These receptors' targets are unknown. TCRdb itself ran the reads through MiXCR, one entry per CDR3 protein. The table lists some 800,000 distinct CDR3 sequences, roughly 33% of them singletons. Sequencing used cultured CD8+ T cells from PBMCs, obtained from culture after CMV antigen stimulation. Receptor source: a human donor in good health (CMV status not recorded). Some clones in this sample may be carry-over from other donors' samples. Both conserved end residues are trimmed from each CDR3. The D gene is left open where the match is weak.

TRBJ2-1	-	TRBV12-3/TRBV12-4	ASSPLRNEQF
TRBJ2-3	-	TRBV7-2	ASSATGLFTDTQY
TRBJ1-2	-	TRBV20-1	SARDGQNINYGYT
TRBJ2-6	-	TRBV27	ASSFYSSGANVLT
TRBJ1-4	TRBD1	TRBV4-2	ASSHRQGGTNEKLF
TRBJ2-3	-	TRBV4-2	ASSQEYASFTDTQY
TRBJ2-1	-	TRBV4-1	ASSQDRTYINNEQF
TRBJ1-1	-	TRBV18	ASSLTVHVQGNGEDTEAF
TRBJ2-2	-	TRBV7-6	ASSYPQGGTGELF
TRBJ2-7	-	TRBV7-7	ASSLAESDFYEQY
TRBJ2-3	-	TRBV6-5	ASSYLYSHTDTQY
TRBJ2-7	-	TRBV7-6	ASSSTGPIRSNEQY
TRBJ2-1	-	TRBV12-3/TRBV12-4	ASSPGTSHNEQF
TRBJ1-1	-	TRBV7-2	ASSSRKRGPEAF
TRBJ2-7	TRBD2	TRBV20-1	SALPTLAGVPYEQY
TRBJ2-5	-	TRBV11-2	ASSLGAHSRETQY
TRBJ2-3	-	TRBV2	ASSVPAGITDTQY
TRBJ2-5	TRBD2	TRBV24-1	ATSAGGAKTQY
TRBJ2-2	-	TRBV7-9	ASSFAESPGELF
TRBJ1-5	-	TRBV20-1	SARKSNQPQH
TRBJ1-2	TRBD1	TRBV5-6	ASSSDITGTGGGYGYT
TRBJ2-1	TRBD2	TRBV6-2/TRBV6-3	ASRPSSGGDYNEQF
TRBJ2-3	TRBD2	TRBV4-3	ASSQGTSGVDTQY
TRBJ2-3	TRBD2	TRBV7-6	ASSRPGLAGAFTDTQY
TRBJ2-7	-	TRBV7-6	ASSKPGQTYEQY
TRBJ2-3	TRBD2	TRBV7-2	ASSLGTSGFTDTQY
TRBJ2-3	TRBD1	TRBV9	ASTQGQGVPSTDTQY
TRBJ1-1	-	TRBV4-1	ASSPVRGPEQVAF